This T cell receptor beta chain was sequenced for a study of T cell changes during pregnancy in multiple sclerosis. TCRdb's table, derived via immunoSEQ multiplex PCR, lists solely in-frame clones and lacks some. The sample lists approximately 69,000 clones, roughly 91% occurring once. The CDR3 consists of 14 residues. Germline loops: CDR1 SGHTA, CDR2 FQGNSA. The junction had 9 bases not matched to a gene; V was cut back by 5 bases and J by 6 bases. This specimen consisted of CD4+ T cells from peripheral blood mononuclear cells, obtained in the third trimester of pregnancy. This chain joins TRBV7-2 and TRBJ1-2, with TRBD1 matching 7 bases. The TCR was taken from a female donor in good health, enrolled as a control in a pregnancy study. CDR3 in amino acids: CASSPRTGANGYTF. In DNA form, the CDR3 reads TGTGCCAGCAGCCCAAGAACAGGGGCCAATGGCTACACCTTC.